These 26 T cell receptor beta chains came from one sample sequenced in a study of cytomegalovirus exposure and HLA in healthy donors. The primer mix had 60 Vbeta and 13 Jbeta primers. The assay was immunoSEQ multiplex PCR, and TCRdb's table has in-frame clones only and misses some. The sample has 200,000 or so clones; more than 75% are singletons. Sequenced input: PBMCs. These TCRs come from a girl less than two years old in good health and CMV-seronegative.

CDR3 residues: CASSFGLNSPLHF. The CDR3 DNA reads TGTGCCAGCAGTTTCGGACTTAATTCACCCCTCCACTTT. The rearrangement links TRBV27 to TRBJ1-6; D not resolved. Germline lookup yields CDR1 MNHEY and CDR2 SMNVEV (reference sequence). The CDR3 is 13 residues long. V lost 3 bases and J 6 bases, leaving 6 bases between the germline ends.

The chain has TRBV4-2 and TRBJ1-5; tentative D call: TRBD1 (6 bases). CDR1 is LGHNA, CDR2 YNFKEQ, per germline. The ends were cut back, 3 bases at V and 3 bases at J, with 9 bases in the middle. This CDR3 has 14 amino acids. CDR3 loop: CASSHDRINQPQHF. The DNA for the CDR3 is TGTGCCAGCAGCCACGACAGGATCAATCAGCCCCAGCATTTT.

This sequence joins TRBV15 and TRBJ2-5, with D maybe TRBD2 (6 bases). CDR1 is LNHNV and CDR2 is YYDKDF in the germline V gene (reference sequence). V lost 0 bases and J lost 11, with 16 bases in between. The CDR3 sequence is 14 residues long. CDR3 bases: TGTGCCACCAGCAGAGATCAGGGCGGCCGGGAGCAGTACTTC. It encodes CATSRDQGGREQYF.

The V gene is TRBV7-9, the J gene TRBJ2-7, with 12 bases lining up with TRBD2. The CDR3 has 16 amino acids. CDR1 and CDR2 (germline): SEHNR, FQNEAQ (reference sequence). The V gene end was trimmed by 2 bases and the J gene end by 4 bases; junction bases not matched to a gene: 6. DNA of the CDR3: TGTGCCAGCAGCTTAACTGCGACTAGCGGGAGATACGAGCAGTACTTC. Protein product: CASSLTATSGRYEQYF.

The CDR3 sequence: CASSARTSGFSYNEQFF. The CDR3, as DNA: TGTGCCAGCAGCGCCAGGACTAGCGGTTTTTCCTACAATGAGCAGTTCTTC. The chain is built from TRBV9 and TRBJ2-1; 10 positions agree with TRBD2. This CDR3 region has 17 residues. Germline assignment: CDR1 SGDLS and CDR2 YYNGEE. Trimming removed 3 bases from V and 1 base from J; junction bases left unmatched: 7.

The chain combines TRBV7-2 with TRBJ2-1; D perhaps matches TRBD2 (7 bases). Trimming stripped 3 bases from V and 8 bases from J, with 11 bases between. The CDR3 sequence is 13 residues long. Germline CDR1 reads SGHTA; CDR2 reads FQGNSA. CDR3 nucleotide sequence: TGTGCCAGCAGCTTCGGGGGGCTTCATGAGCAGTTCTTC. Protein sequence: CASSFGGLHEQFF. The entire variable domain, with the rest obtained from reference TRBV7-2 and TRBJ2-1, is as follows: GAGVSQSPSNKVTEKGKDVELRCDPISGHTALYWYRQSLGQGLEFLIYFQGNSAPDKSGLPSDRFSAERTGGSVSTLTIQRTQQEDSAVYLCASSFGGLHEQFFGPGTRLTVL.

The rearrangement uses TRBV2 and TRBJ2-3; a weak D match, TRBD1 (5 bases). Germline CDR1 SNHLY, CDR2 FYNNEI. V was clipped by 1 base and J by 1 base, with 6 bases between them. This CDR3 comprises 14 residues. CDR3 sequence: CASSEVGGTDTQYF. The CDR3 DNA reads TGTGCCAGCAGTGAAGTAGGGGGCACAGATACGCAGTATTTT. Using reference TRBV2 and TRBJ2-3 for the parts outside the CDR3, the full variable domain is EPEVTQTPSHQVTQMGQEVILRCVPISNHLYFYWYRQILGQKVEFLVSFYNNEISEKSEIFDDQFSVERPDGSNFTLKIRSTKLEDSAMYFCASSEVGGTDTQYFGPGTRLTVL.

This chain uses TRBV10-3 with TRBJ1-2; the D gene is possibly TRBD1 (6 bases). Germline V gene sequence: CDR1 ENHRY, CDR2 SYGVKD. The CDR3 consists of 12 residues. With 3 bases removed from V and 14 bases from J, the gap between germline ends came to 16 bases. The CDR3: CAISDFGQRVTF. In DNA, the CDR3 is TGTGCCATCAGTGATTTTGGACAGCGCGTTACCTTC.

The J gene is TRBJ2-7, the V gene TRBV10-3; the match to TRBD2 covers 13 bases. The length of the CDR3 is 15 residues. Germline assignment: CDR1 ENHRY and CDR2 SYGVKD. Losses at the gene ends were 3 bases for V and 3 bases for J; bases not matched to a gene: 2. The CDR3 is CAISDGLAGDYEQYF. The CDR3 DNA reads TGTGCCATCAGTGATGGACTAGCGGGAGACTACGAGCAGTACTTC.

V is TRBV29-1 and J is TRBJ2-1, with TRBD2 matching over 13 bases. The CDR3 is 13 amino acids. CDR1 SQVTM and CDR2 ANQGSEA come from the germline V gene. Unmatched junction bases numbered 6, after V lost 7 bases and J lost 9 bases. Here the CDR3 reads CSAGTSGKFEQFF. DNA of the CDR3: TGCAGCGCCGGGACTAGCGGGAAATTTGAGCAGTTCTTC.

The chain couples TRBV9 to TRBJ2-1; 14 bases are shared with TRBD2. J lost 9 bases, V lost 3 bases, and 11 bases had no gene match. This CDR3 spans 17 amino acids. The germline gives CDR1 SGDLS, CDR2 YYNGEE. The CDR3: CASSARNGLAGGGEQFF. The CDR3 DNA follows: TGTGCCAGCAGCGCGCGGAATGGACTAGCGGGAGGTGGTGAGCAGTTCTTC.

The chain carries TRBV4-1 and TRBJ2-2; 8 nucleotides align to TRBD2. V was pared by 0 bases and J by 4 bases, with 7 bases of the junction left unmatched. CDR1 and CDR2 (germline): MGHRA, YSYEKL. CDR3 length: 17 residues. The CDR3 sequence is CASSQEWRLASTGELFF. CDR3 nucleotides: TGCGCCAGCAGCCAAGAGTGGAGACTAGCGTCCACCGGGGAGCTGTTTTTT.

The rearrangement links TRBV5-1 to TRBJ2-3; 8 bases fit TRBD2. Unmatched junction bases numbered 1, after V lost 3 bases and J lost 10 bases. Germline V gene lookup returns CDR1 SGHRS and CDR2 YFSETQ. This CDR3 spans 11 amino acids. The CDR3 protein is CASSSGLAQYF. CDR3 nucleotide sequence: TGCGCCAGCAGCTCGGGACTAGCGCAGTATTTT.

The rearrangement joins TRBV19 to TRBJ1-4; 9 bases agree with TRBD1. Losses at the gene ends were 6 bases for V and 5 bases for J; bases not matched to a gene: 7. The CDR3 sequence is 15 residues long. CDR1 and CDR2 (germline): LNHDA, SQIVND (reference sequence). CDR3 amino acids: CASSTLQGANEKLFF. CDR3 DNA sequence: TGTGCCAGTAGCACTTTACAGGGGGCCAATGAAAAACTGTTTTTT.

This sequence joins TRBV27 and TRBJ2-2; 9 bases agree with TRBD2. Per germline, CDR1 MNHEY and CDR2 SMNVEV (reference sequence). CDR3 size: 19 residues. Germline trimming cut 5 bases from V and 0 bases from J; bases unmatched to any gene: 13. CDR3 residues: CASSAVGLAGSANTGELFF. CDR3 coding DNA: TGTGCCAGCAGTGCGGTGGGGCTAGCGGGGAGCGCGAACACCGGGGAGCTGTTTTTT.

The J gene is TRBJ1-1, the V gene TRBV5-4, with D possibly being TRBD1 (5 bases). Germline-derived CDR1 and CDR2 are SGHNT and YYREEE (reference sequence). V was shortened by 2 bases and J by 1 base, with 15 bases between the two germline ends. CDR3 length: 16 amino acids. CDR3: CASSLISGTPNTEAFF. The CDR3 DNA is TGTGCCAGCAGCTTAATATCCGGGACTCCGAACACTGAAGCTTTCTTT. Full variable domain (outside the CDR3, taken from reference TRBV5-4 and TRBJ1-1): ETGVTQSPTHLIKTRGQQVTLRCSSQSGHNTVSWYQQALGQGPQFIFQYYREEENGRGNFPPRFSGLQFPNYSSELNVNALELDDSALYLCASSLISGTPNTEAFFGQGTRLTVV.

This clone was seen a single time. The chain employs TRBV29-1 and TRBJ2-3; D gene ambiguous. There are 12 residues in the CDR3. V lost 4 bases to trimming and J lost 2 bases, with 7 bases between them. CDR1 is SQVTM and CDR2 is ANQGSEA in the germline V gene. Here the CDR3 DNA reads TGCAGCGTTGGCGGTTTCACAGATACGCAGTATTTT. Translation: CSVGGFTDTQYF.

The genes are TRBV6-1 and TRBJ1-2; D possibly corresponds to TRBD1 (5 bases). Trimming cost V 2 bases and J 4 bases, with 11 bases left between them. Germline V gene data show CDR1 as MNHNS and CDR2 as SASEGT. This CDR3 region has 14 residues. CDR3 sequence reads: CASSENRLTYGYTF. The DNA for the CDR3 is TGTGCCAGCAGTGAAAACAGGCTCACCTATGGCTACACCTTC.

This clone appeared once. The chain recombines TRBV19 with TRBJ2-7, with 7 nucleotides matching TRBD2. This CDR3 has 16 amino acids. V shed 3 bases and J 6 bases; nucleotides not matched to a gene: 14. From germline, CDR1 is LNHDA and CDR2 SQIVND (reference sequence). The CDR3 nucleotides read TGTGCCAGTAGTATGCGAGGGAGGGCCATCCGCGGCGAGCAGTACTTC. Amino acids: CASSMRGRAIRGEQYF.

The V gene is TRBV15, the J gene TRBJ2-7; possibly TRBD1 for D (7 bases). The V end was cut by 1 base, the J end by 0 bases, with 13 bases between. The germline V gene has CDR1 LNHNV and CDR2 YYDKDF (reference sequence). This CDR3 has 16 residues. The CDR3 DNA sequence: TGTGCCACCAGCAGAGCCAGGGGGGCCCTCTCCTACGAGCAGTACTTC. Protein sequence: CATSRARGALSYEQYF.

The chain carries TRBV9 and TRBJ2-2; D remains unclear. V was clipped by 0 bases and J by 5 bases, with 20 bases between them. This CDR3 has 18 residues. Germline V CDR1 and CDR2: SGDLS, YYNGEE. This chain's CDR3 is CASSVAPIETTVTGELFF. In nucleotides, the CDR3 is TGTGCCAGCAGCGTAGCCCCAATCGAGACAACAGTAACCGGGGAGCTGTTTTTT.

In this sample, this clone turned up once. This chain joins TRBV5-1 and TRBJ2-5, with 10 bases matching TRBD2. Losses at the gene ends were 0 bases for V and 1 base for J; bases not matched to a gene: 6. The germline gives CDR1 SGHRS, CDR2 YFSETQ. This CDR3 spans 17 amino acids. Written as DNA, the CDR3 is TGCGCCAGCAGCTTGGACCCTAGCGGGGGTACCCAAGAGACCCAGTACTTC. Encoded protein: CASSLDPSGGTQETQYF.

This sequence joins TRBV10-3 and TRBJ1-5; 8 nucleotides match TRBD1. The CDR3 is made up of 16 amino acids. Germline values: CDR1 ENHRY, CDR2 SYGVKD. V gave up 6 bases and J gave up 0 bases; unmatched junction bases: 7. The CDR3 DNA reads as TGTGCCATCAGCCTAGGGACAGGCGATAGCAATCAGCCCCAGCATTTT. As protein: CAISLGTGDSNQPQHF.

The chain employs TRBV25-1 and TRBJ1-5; D gene unclear. Between the trimmed V and J ends, which lost 2 bases and 5 bases, there was a span of 7 bases. Germline-derived CDR1 and CDR2 are MGHDK and SYGVNS. The CDR3 runs to 13 residues. The CDR3 sequence: CASSEDWDQPQHF. The CDR3 DNA sequence: TGTGCCAGCAGTGAAGACTGGGATCAGCCCCAGCATTTT. The full variable domain, in which reference TRBV25-1 and TRBJ1-5 provide the parts outside the CDR3, is EADIYQTPRYLVIGTGKKITLECSQTMGHDKMYWYQQDPGMELHLIHYSYGVNSTEKGDLSSESTVSRIRTEHFPLTLESARPSHTSQYLCASSEDWDQPQHFGDGTRLSIL.

The chain is built from TRBV9 and TRBJ1-2; D call uncertain. Germline V gives CDR1 SGDLS, CDR2 YYNGEE. V lost 0 bases to trimming and J lost 3 bases, with 9 bases between them. The CDR3 has 14 residues. The CDR3 nucleotides are TGTGCCAGCAGCGTAGATATCCGGGACTATGGCTACACCTTC. It codes for CASSVDIRDYGYTF.

The chain joins TRBV30 to TRBJ1-5, with 9 bases fitting TRBD1. Germline V CDR1 and CDR2: GTSNPN, SVGIG (reference sequence). V shed 0 bases, J shed 4 bases, and the junction held 4 bases outside the gene matches. The CDR3 has 15 amino acids. CDR3 nucleotide sequence: TGTGCCTGGAGTGTTGGGACAGGGAAGAATCAGCCCCAGCATTTT. Translation gives CAWSVGTGKNQPQHF.